The source of this TCR beta chain is a study of T-cell reconstitution after alpha-beta-depleted transplantation in children. The TCRbeta library incorporated unique molecular identifiers. TCRdb re-called the PCR reads with MiXCR, one entry per CDR3 protein. The sample records fewer than 550,000 distinct CDR3 sequences, roughly 10% being singletons. Per the germline V gene, CDR1 is MNHNS and CDR2 is SASEGT. This CDR3 has 14 residues. V lost 5 bases, J lost 7 bases, and 7 bases stayed unmatched. This clonotype appeared a few times. Its target is unknown. The study, taken as a whole, reports: T-cell numbers and diversity, one year after transplant, stemmed largely from T cells that were newly produced. It was surviving recipient T cells and thymic progenitors that gave some patients high TCRbeta diversity at day 60. The origin of alpha-beta T cells about two months after transplant was reportedly several hundred expanded graft clones.

This TCR came from a female patient aged 2-9 years who had a stem cell transplant for aplastic anemia, so the T cells may come from the graft donor. Source: PBMCs, mostly from graft donor cells, taken 180 days after TCRalphabeta/CD19-depleted stem cell transplant. The chain couples TRBV6-1 to TRBJ1-2; TRBD1 matches at 10 bases. This CDR3 reads CASSTGQGVSGYTF. The CDR3 region has the DNA TGTGCCAGCAGTACAGGACAGGGGGTCTCTGGCTACACCTTC.